This TCR beta chain is from a study of technical replicates of blood from several donors. After removal of 4 bases from V and 2 bases from J, the junction contained 2 bases not matched to a gene. This CDR3 spans 15 amino acids. CDR1 is SGHRS and CDR2 is YFSETQ in the germline V gene. This clone was recorded once. TCRdb's table, derived via immunoSEQ multiplex PCR, lists solely in-frame clones and lacks some. The sample gives approximately 87,000 clones, 94% of which show up once; under 0.3% is in the top ten. The receptor's source is a human donor in good health. Source material: T cells isolated from PBMCs. The rearrangement joins TRBV5-1 to TRBJ2-7, with TRBD2 identical over 14 bases. This CDR3 is CASSRGLAGAYEQYF. CDR3 DNA: TGCGCCAGCAGCCGGGGACTAGCGGGAGCCTACGAGCAGTACTTC.